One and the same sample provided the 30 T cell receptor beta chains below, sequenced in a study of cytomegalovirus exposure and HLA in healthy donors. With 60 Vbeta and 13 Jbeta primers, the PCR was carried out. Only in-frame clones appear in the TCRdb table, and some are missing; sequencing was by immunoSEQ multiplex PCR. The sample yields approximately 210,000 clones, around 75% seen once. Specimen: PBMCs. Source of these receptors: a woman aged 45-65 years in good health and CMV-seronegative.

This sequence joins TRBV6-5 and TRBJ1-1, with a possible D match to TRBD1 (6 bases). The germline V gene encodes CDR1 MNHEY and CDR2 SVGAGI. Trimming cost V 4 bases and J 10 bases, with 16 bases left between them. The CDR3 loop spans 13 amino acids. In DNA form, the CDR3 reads TGTGCCAGCAGTTTCCGGGGGGGCCAGGGAGCTTTCTTT. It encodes CASSFRGGQGAFF.

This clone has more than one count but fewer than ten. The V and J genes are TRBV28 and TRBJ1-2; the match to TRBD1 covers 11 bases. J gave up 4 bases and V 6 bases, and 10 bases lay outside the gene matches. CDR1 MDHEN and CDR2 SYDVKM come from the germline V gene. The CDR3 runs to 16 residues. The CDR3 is CASSSPGQGASYGYTF. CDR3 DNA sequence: TGTGCCAGCAGCAGCCCCGGACAGGGGGCGAGCTATGGCTACACCTTC.

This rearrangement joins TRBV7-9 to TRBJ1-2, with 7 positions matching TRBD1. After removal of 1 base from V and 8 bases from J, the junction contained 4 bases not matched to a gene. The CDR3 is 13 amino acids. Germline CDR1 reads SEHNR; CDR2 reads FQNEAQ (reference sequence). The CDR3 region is CASSLVGQSGYTF. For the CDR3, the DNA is TGTGCCAGCAGCTTAGTGGGACAGTCCGGCTACACCTTC.

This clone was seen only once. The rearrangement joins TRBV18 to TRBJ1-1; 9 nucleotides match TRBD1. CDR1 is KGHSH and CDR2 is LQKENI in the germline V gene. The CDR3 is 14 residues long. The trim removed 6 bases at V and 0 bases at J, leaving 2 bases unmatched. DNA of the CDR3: TGTGCCAGCTCCCGGGACAGGGTGAACACTGAAGCTTTCTTT. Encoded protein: CASSRDRVNTEAFF.

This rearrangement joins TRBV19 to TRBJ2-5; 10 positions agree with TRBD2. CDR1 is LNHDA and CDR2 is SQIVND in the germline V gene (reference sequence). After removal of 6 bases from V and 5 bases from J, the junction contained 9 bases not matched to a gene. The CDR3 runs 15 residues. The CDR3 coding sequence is TGTGCCAGTAGCCTACTAGCGGGGCTCGTTGAGACCCAGTACTTC. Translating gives CASSLLAGLVETQYF.

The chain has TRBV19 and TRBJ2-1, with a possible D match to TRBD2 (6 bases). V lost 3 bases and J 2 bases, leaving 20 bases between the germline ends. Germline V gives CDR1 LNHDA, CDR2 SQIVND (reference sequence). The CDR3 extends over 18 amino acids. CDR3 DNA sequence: TGTGCCAGTAGTATTGGCGGGACCCGATTGGGCACCTACAATGAGCAGTTCTTC. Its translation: CASSIGGTRLGTYNEQFF.

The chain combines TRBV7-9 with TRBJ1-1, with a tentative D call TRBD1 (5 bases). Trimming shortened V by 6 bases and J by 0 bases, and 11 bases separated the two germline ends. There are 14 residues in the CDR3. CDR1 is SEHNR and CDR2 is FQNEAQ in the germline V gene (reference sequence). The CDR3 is CASRNGDLNTEAFF. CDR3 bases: TGTGCCAGCAGAAACGGGGACTTGAACACTGAAGCTTTCTTT.

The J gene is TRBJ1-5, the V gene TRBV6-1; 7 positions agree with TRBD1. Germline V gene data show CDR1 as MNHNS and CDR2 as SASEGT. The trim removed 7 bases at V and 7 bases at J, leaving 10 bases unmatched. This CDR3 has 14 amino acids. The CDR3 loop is CASTLQGIGQPQHF. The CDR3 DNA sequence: TGTGCCAGCACCCTACAGGGGATAGGGCAGCCCCAGCATTTT.

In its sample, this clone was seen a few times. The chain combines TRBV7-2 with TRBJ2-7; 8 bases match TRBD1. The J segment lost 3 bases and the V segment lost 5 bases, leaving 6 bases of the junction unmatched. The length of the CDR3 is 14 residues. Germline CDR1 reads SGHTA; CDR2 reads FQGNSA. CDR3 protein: CASSTGTGVYEQYF. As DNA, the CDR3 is TGTGCCAGCAGCACCGGGACAGGTGTCTACGAGCAGTACTTC.

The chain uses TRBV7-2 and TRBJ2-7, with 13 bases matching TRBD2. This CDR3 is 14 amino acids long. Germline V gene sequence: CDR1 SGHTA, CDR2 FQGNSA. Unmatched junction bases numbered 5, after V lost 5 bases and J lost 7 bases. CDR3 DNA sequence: TGTGCCAGCAGCCAGACTAGCGGGAGGCGTGAGCAGTACTTC. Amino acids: CASSQTSGRREQYF.

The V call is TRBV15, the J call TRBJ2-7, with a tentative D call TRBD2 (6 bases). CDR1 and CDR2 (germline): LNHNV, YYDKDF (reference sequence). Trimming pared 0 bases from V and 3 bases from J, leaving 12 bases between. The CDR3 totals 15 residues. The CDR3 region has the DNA TGTGCCACCAGCAGAGATCGGGGGTTACTCTACGAGCAGTACTTC. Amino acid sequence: CATSRDRGLLYEQYF. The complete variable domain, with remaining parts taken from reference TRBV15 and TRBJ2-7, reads DAMVIQNPRYQVTQFGKPVTLSCSQTLNHNVMYWYQQKSSQAPKLLFHYYDKDFNNEADTPDNFQSRRPNTSFCFLDIRSPGLGDTAMYLCATSRDRGLLYEQYFGPGTRLTVT.

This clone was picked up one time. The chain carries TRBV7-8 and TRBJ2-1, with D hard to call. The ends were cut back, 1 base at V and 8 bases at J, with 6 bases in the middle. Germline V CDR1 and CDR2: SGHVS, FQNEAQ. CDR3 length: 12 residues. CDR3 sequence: CASSLVADEQFF. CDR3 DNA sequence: TGTGCCAGCAGCTTAGTAGCTGATGAGCAGTTCTTC.

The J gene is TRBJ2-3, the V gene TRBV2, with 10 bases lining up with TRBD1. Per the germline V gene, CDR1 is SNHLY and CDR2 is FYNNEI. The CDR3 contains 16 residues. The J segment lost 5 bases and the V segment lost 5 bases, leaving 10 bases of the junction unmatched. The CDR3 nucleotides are TGTGCCAGCAGTCCCGGGACAGGGGCACCTTTAGATACGCAGTATTTT. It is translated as CASSPGTGAPLDTQYF.

The CDR3 DNA follows: TGTGCCAGCAGCCCGGGTTGGCAGTTCTCTGGAAACACCATATATTTT. Translating it yields CASSPGWQFSGNTIYF. This sequence joins TRBV28 and TRBJ1-3; no reliable D call. V was trimmed by 6 bases and J by 0 bases, leaving 15 bases between them. CDR1 is MDHEN, CDR2 SYDVKM, per germline. The length of the CDR3 is 16 residues.

The DNA for the CDR3 is TGCAGCGTTCGTGGCAGGGGGCTCGAGCAGTACTTC. This translates into CSVRGRGLEQYF. The chain has TRBV29-1 and TRBJ2-7; TRBD1 agrees at 8 bases. The V gene end was trimmed by 5 bases and the J gene end by 6 bases; junction bases not matched to a gene: 6. The CDR3 is made up of 12 amino acids. Germline-derived CDR1 and CDR2 are SQVTM and ANQGSEA.

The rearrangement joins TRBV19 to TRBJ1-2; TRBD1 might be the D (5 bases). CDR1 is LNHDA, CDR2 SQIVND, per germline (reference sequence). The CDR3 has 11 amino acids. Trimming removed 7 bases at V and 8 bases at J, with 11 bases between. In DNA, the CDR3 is TGTGCCAGTAAAGGAGGGGTCGGCTACACCTTC. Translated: CASKGGVGYTF.

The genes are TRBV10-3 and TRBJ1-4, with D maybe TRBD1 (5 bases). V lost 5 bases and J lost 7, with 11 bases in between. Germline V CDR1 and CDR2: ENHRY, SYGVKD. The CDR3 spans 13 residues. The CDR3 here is CAISPGRGEKLFF. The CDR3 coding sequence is TGTGCCATCAGTCCAGGGCGCGGTGAAAAACTGTTTTTT.

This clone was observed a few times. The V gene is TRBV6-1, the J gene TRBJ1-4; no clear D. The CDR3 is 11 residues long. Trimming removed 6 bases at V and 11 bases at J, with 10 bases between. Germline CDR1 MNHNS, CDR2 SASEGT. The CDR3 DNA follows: TGTGCCAGCAGAGAGACTGTGAAACTGTTTTTT. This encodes CASRETVKLFF.

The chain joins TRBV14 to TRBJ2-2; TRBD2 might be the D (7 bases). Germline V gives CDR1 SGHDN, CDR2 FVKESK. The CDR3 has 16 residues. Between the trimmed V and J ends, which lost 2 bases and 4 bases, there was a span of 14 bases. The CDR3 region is CASSQFRGGFTGELFF. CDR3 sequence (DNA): TGTGCCAGCAGCCAATTCAGGGGAGGGTTCACCGGGGAGCTGTTTTTT.

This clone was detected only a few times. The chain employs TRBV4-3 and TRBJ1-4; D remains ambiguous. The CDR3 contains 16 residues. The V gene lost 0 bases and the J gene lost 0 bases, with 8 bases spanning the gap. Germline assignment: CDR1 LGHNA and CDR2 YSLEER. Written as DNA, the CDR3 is TGCGCCAGCAGCCAAGACCGGCGGCCAACTAATGAAAAACTGTTTTTT. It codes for CASSQDRRPTNEKLFF.

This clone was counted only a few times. The CDR3 DNA is TGTGCCAGCAGCGAAAGGGGGGGGGCCAACGTCCTGACTTTC. Protein sequence: CASSERGGANVLTF. V is TRBV7-3 and J is TRBJ2-6; tentative D call: TRBD1 (6 bases). The CDR3 has 14 residues. Germline-derived CDR1 and CDR2 are SGHTA and FQGTGA. The ends were cut back, 5 bases at V and 4 bases at J, with 9 bases in the middle.

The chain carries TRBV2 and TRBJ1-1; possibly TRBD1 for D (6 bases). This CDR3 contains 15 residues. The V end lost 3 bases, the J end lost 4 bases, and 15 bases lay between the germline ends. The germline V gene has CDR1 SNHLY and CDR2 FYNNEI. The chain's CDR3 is CASSDSPGVVTEAFF. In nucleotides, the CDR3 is TGTGCCAGCAGTGATTCACCAGGGGTAGTCACTGAAGCTTTCTTT.

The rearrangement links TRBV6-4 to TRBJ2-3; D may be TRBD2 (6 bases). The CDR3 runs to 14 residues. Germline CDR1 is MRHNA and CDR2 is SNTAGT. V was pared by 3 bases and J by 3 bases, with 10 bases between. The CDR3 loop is CASSEGGETDTQYF. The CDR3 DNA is TGTGCCAGCAGTGAAGGCGGGGAGACAGATACGCAGTATTTT.

The CDR3, as DNA: TGTGCCAGCAGTACTGACGGGACAGGCCTTAACACTGAAGCTTTCTTT. Its protein is CASSTDGTGLNTEAFF. This chain joins TRBV7-2 and TRBJ1-1; 8 bases fit TRBD1. With V trimmed by 6 bases and J by 2 bases, 11 bases remained unmatched. CDR1 SGHTA and CDR2 FQGNSA come from the germline V gene. The CDR3 totals 16 residues. The complete variable domain, with remaining parts taken from reference TRBV7-2 and TRBJ1-1, reads GAGVSQSPSNKVTEKGKDVELRCDPISGHTALYWYRQSLGQGLEFLIYFQGNSAPDKSGLPSDRFSAERTGGSVSTLTIQRTQQEDSAVYLCASSTDGTGLNTEAFFGQGTRLTVV.

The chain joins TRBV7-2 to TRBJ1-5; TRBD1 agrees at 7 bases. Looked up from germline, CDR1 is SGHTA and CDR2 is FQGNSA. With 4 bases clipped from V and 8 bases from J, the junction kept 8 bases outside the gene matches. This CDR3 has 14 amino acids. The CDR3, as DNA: TGTGCCAGCAGCTCGACAGGGACTGGCAAGCCCCAGCATTTT. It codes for CASSSTGTGKPQHF.

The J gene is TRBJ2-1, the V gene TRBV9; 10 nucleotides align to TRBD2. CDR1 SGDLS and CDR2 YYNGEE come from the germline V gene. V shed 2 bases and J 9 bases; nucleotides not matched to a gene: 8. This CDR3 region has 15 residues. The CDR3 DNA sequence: TGTGCCAGCAGCGTTGGGCTAGCGGGAGCGTCTGAGCAGTTCTTC. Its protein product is CASSVGLAGASEQFF.

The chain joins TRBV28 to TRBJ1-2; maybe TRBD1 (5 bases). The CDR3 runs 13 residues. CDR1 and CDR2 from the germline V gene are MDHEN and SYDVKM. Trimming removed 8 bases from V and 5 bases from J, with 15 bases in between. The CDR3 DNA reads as TGTGCCAGCGGCGGACATACTCCTTATGGCTACACCTTC. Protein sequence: CASGGHTPYGYTF.

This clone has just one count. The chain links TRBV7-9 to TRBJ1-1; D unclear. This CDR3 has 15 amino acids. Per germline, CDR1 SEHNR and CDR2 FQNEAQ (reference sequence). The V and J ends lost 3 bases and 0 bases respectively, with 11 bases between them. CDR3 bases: TGTGCCAGCAGCTTTAGCTTCGGGGTGAACACTGAAGCTTTCTTT. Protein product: CASSFSFGVNTEAFF.

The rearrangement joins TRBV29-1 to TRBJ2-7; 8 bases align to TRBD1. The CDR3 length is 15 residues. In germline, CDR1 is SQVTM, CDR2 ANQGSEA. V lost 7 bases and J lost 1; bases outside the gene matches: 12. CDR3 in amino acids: CSAIPDRGVSYEQYF. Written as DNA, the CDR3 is TGCAGCGCCATTCCCGACAGGGGTGTTTCCTACGAGCAGTACTTC.

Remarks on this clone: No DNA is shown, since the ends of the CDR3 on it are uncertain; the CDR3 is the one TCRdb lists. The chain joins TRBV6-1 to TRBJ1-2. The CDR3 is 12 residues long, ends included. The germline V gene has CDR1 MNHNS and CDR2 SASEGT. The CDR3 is CASRGGVGVGTF.